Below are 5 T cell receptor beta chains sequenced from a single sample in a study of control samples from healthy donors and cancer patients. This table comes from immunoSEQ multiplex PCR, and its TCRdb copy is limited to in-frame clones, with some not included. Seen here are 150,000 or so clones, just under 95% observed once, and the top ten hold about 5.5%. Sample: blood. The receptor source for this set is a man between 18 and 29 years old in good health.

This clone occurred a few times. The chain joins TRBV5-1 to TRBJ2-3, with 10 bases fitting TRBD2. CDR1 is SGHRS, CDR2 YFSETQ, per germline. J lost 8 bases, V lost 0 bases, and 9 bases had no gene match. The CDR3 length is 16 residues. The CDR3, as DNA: TGCGCCAGCAGCTTGGATAGCGGGGGGCGTTCTGGTACGCAGTATTTT. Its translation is CASSLDSGGRSGTQYF.

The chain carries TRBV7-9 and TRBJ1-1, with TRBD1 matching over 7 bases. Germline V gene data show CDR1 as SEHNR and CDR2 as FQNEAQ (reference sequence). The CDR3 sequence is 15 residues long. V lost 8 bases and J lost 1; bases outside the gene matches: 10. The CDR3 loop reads CASGNPTGPNTEAFF. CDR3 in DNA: TGTGCCAGCGGGAATCCGACAGGGCCGAACACTGAAGCTTTCTTT.

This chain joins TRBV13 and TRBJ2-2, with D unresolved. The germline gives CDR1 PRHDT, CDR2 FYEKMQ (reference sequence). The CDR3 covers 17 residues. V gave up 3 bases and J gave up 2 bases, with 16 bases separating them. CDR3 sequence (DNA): TGTGCCAGCAGCTTGATGCTCTCACTGAGAAACACCGGGGAGCTGTTTTTT. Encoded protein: CASSLMLSLRNTGELFF.

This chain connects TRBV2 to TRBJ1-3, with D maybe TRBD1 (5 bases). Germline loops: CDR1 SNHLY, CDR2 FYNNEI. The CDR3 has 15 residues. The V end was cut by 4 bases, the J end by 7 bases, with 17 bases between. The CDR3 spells CASSGGRGPRNTIYF. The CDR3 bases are TGTGCCAGCAGTGGGGGACGTGGCCCACGGAACACCATATATTTT.

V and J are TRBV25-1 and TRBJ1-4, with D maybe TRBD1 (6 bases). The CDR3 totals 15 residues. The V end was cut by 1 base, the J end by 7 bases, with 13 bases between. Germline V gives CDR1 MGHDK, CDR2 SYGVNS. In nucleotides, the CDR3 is TGTGCCAGCAGTGAATTCCAGGGGCCTGCTGAAAAACTGTTTTTT. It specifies CASSEFQGPAEKLFF.